This entry lists 29 T cell receptor beta chains sequenced from one sample in a study of prognosis after radiotherapy for stage I lung cancer. Genomic DNA provided the template from which TCR beta CDR3 was amplified by two-round multiplex PCR. Round-one PCR had primers specific to each TRBV and TRBJ gene. TCRdb itself ran the multiplex PCR reads through MiXCR, one entry per CDR3 protein. This sample has approximately 18,000 distinct CDR3 sequences, with over 15% found just once. The sequencing here drew on PBMCs, taken before or after stereotactic body radiation therapy (not recorded which). The receptors come from a donor aged 50 or older with non-small cell lung cancer.

This clonotype was observed many times. The chain carries TRBV19 and TRBJ2-1, with D possibly matching TRBD2 (6 bases). The CDR3 contains 13 residues. Germline V CDR1 and CDR2: LNHDA, SQIVND (reference sequence). V was clipped by 5 bases and J by 8 bases, with 13 bases between them. The CDR3: CASSPYGSDEQFF. For the CDR3, the DNA is TGTGCCAGTAGTCCCTACGGGAGCGATGAGCAGTTCTTC.

This clonotype was seen ten or more times. The genes are TRBV9 and TRBJ2-3; a weak D match, TRBD2 (5 bases). Trimming stripped 3 bases from V and 2 bases from J, with 13 bases between. Germline V CDR1 and CDR2: SGDLS, YYNGEE. The CDR3 is 15 amino acids. Written as DNA, the CDR3 is TGTGCCAGCAGCGCAAGAGGGTCCTCCACAGATACGCAGTATTTT. Translated: CASSARGSSTDTQYF.

The table lists this clonotype with many counts. The chain joins TRBV10-3 to TRBJ2-1, with D maybe TRBD2 (5 bases). Germline values: CDR1 ENHRY, CDR2 SYGVKD. The CDR3 consists of 12 residues. V was cut by 6 bases and J by 6 bases, with 9 bases left in between. The CDR3 spells CAISPRGNEQFF. CDR3 in DNA: TGTGCCATCAGCCCACGGGGCAATGAGCAGTTCTTC.

This clonotype was counted ten times or more. A much larger clone differs from this one at a single base, so this may be a read error. The chain combines TRBV20-1 with TRBJ2-1; 11 positions match TRBD2. V gave up 5 bases and J gave up 10 bases; unmatched junction bases: 13. The CDR3 is made up of 15 amino acids. Per the germline V gene, CDR1 is DFQATT and CDR2 is SNEGSKA (reference sequence). CDR3 residues: CSAGGSSGRPGEQFF. The DNA for the CDR3 is TGCAGTGCTGGAGGCTCTAGCGGGAGGCCAGGAGAGCAGTTCTTC.

This clonotype was counted ten times or more. The rearrangement joins TRBV30 to TRBJ1-2; D is perhaps TRBD1 (6 bases). V was trimmed by 1 base and J by 4 bases, leaving 16 bases between them. CDR3 length equals 15 residues. CDR1 is GTSNPN, CDR2 SVGIG, per germline (reference sequence). The CDR3 sequence is CAWSGQAAGGYGYTF. For the CDR3, the DNA is TGTGCCTGGAGTGGACAGGCGGCCGGAGGCTATGGCTACACCTTC.

This clonotype was detected ten times or more. V gene TRBV20-1 combines with J gene TRBJ2-5; TRBD2 matches at 10 bases. With V trimmed by 4 bases and J by 7 bases, 6 bases remained unmatched. Germline CDR1 DFQATT, CDR2 SNEGSKA (reference sequence). The CDR3 contains 13 residues. The CDR3 DNA sequence: TGCAGTGCTATCTCTAGCGGGGGTGGGACCCAGTACTTC. Its translation is CSAISSGGGTQYF.

The chain links TRBV9 to TRBJ2-5, with TRBD2 matching 15 bases. With V trimmed by 0 bases and J by 5 bases, 8 bases remained unmatched. This CDR3 has 18 residues. Germline V gene lookup returns CDR1 SGDLS and CDR2 YYNGEE. CDR3 sequence: CASSVVKGTSGGWETQYF. In DNA form, the CDR3 reads TGTGCCAGCAGCGTAGTGAAAGGGACTAGCGGGGGGTGGGAGACCCAGTACTTC.

This clonotype was detected only a few times. A read error likely explains this, since a far larger clone differs by one base. This chain uses TRBV6-2 or TRBV6-3 with TRBJ2-7, with a possible D match to TRBD1 (6 bases). The CDR3 is 15 amino acids. Germline lookup yields CDR1 MNHEY and CDR2 SVGEGT. The CDR3 DNA sequence: TGTGCCAGCAGTCGTATCCGGGACATCTCCTACGGGCAGTACTTC. Its protein product is CASSRIRDISYGQYF.

At least ten counts were recorded for this clonotype. The chain combines TRBV19 with TRBJ2-5; 10 bases match TRBD2. Germline CDR1 and CDR2: LNHDA and SQIVND (reference sequence). Trimming removed 3 bases from V and 7 bases from J; junction bases left unmatched: 5. The CDR3 has 14 residues. In nucleotides, the CDR3 is TGTGCCAGTAGTATGGTAGCGGGAGGAGGGACCCAGTACTTC. Translated, it gives CASSMVAGGGTQYF. The whole variable domain, remainder taken from reference TRBV19 and TRBJ2-5, is DGGITQSPKYLFRKEGQNVTLSCEQNLNHDAMYWYRQDPGQGLRLIYYSQIVNDFQKGDIAEGYSVSREKKESFPLTVTSAQKNPTAFYLCASSMVAGGGTQYFGPGTRLLVL.

This clonotype was seen ten or more times. The rearrangement joins TRBV27 to TRBJ1-2, with no clear D. Trimming removed 4 bases at V and 7 bases at J, with 10 bases between. CDR1 and CDR2 (germline): MNHEY, SMNVEV (reference sequence). The length of the CDR3 is 12 residues. The CDR3 reads CASSSVGGGYTF. The CDR3 DNA follows: TGTGCCAGCAGTTCCGTCGGAGGTGGCTACACCTTC.

This clonotype was seen many times. This sequence joins TRBV12-3 or TRBV12-4 and TRBJ2-5; 7 nucleotides align to TRBD2. CDR3 length: 14 amino acids. Unmatched junction bases numbered 5, after V lost 3 bases and J lost 4 bases. CDR3 sequence reads: CASSLSGIGETQYF. In DNA form, the CDR3 reads TGTGCCAGCAGTTTGAGCGGGATCGGAGAGACCCAGTACTTC.

This clonotype has a count of ten or more. The chain recombines TRBV27 with TRBJ1-6; D is perhaps TRBD1 (5 bases). From germline, CDR1 is MNHEY and CDR2 SMNVEV (reference sequence). This CDR3 comprises 13 residues. V lost 7 bases to trimming and J lost 13 bases, with 17 bases between them. The CDR3 protein is CASTPRDVNPLHF. The CDR3 coding sequence is TGTGCCAGCACCCCGCGGGACGTCAACCCCCTCCACTTT.

This clonotype was counted many times. This chain joins TRBV20-1 and TRBJ2-5; D possibly matches TRBD1 or TRBD2 (5 bases each). CDR3 length: 15 residues. Germline CDR1 DFQATT, CDR2 SNEGSKA (reference sequence). V lost 3 bases and J 6 bases, leaving 20 bases between the germline ends. CDR3 in amino acids: CSARKAGTLIQTQYF. The CDR3 nucleotides are TGCAGTGCTAGGAAAGCCGGGACCCTAATACAGACCCAGTACTTC.

This clonotype was observed at least ten times. The chain carries TRBV12-3 or TRBV12-4 and TRBJ1-2; D is unresolved. The CDR3 runs to 16 residues. V was pared by 2 bases and J by 8 bases, with 21 bases between. The CDR3 region has the DNA TGTGCCAGCAGTTTAAGACGGATAAGTGCTATGGTAGGCTACACCTTC. This codes for CASSLRRISAMVGYTF.

In its sample, this clonotype was seen many times. The rearrangement uses TRBV12-3 or TRBV12-4 and TRBJ2-5; D gene ambiguous. Trimming pared 5 bases from V and 4 bases from J, leaving 8 bases between. The CDR3 length is 12 residues. CDR3 nucleotide sequence: TGTGCCAGCAGTATAGATAGAGAGACCCAGTACTTC. Translated, it gives CASSIDRETQYF.

In its sample, this clonotype is medium-sized. The chain uses TRBV11-3 and TRBJ2-7; D might be TRBD1 (5 bases). V was trimmed by 5 bases and J by 3 bases, leaving 20 bases between them. CDR3 size: 16 residues. Germline V gene data show CDR1 as SGHNT and CDR2 as YENEEA. Here the CDR3 reads CASSPHRKGPDYEQYF. DNA of the CDR3: TGTGCCAGCAGCCCCCACCGAAAGGGGCCGGACTACGAGCAGTACTTC.

The chain carries TRBV27 and TRBJ2-3; D is perhaps TRBD2 (6 bases). Trimming pared 2 bases from V and 3 bases from J, leaving 9 bases between. Germline CDR1 MNHEY, CDR2 SMNVEV (reference sequence). The length of the CDR3 is 14 residues. CDR3 sequence (DNA): TGTGCCAGCAGTTTAAAAGGGAGGACAGATACGCAGTATTTT. This gives the protein CASSLKGRTDTQYF.

Many counts were recorded for this clonotype. This chain uses TRBV14 with TRBJ2-6, with D hard to call. Germline CDR1 is SGHDN and CDR2 is FVKESK. The CDR3 is 16 residues long. V shed 1 base and J shed 0 bases, with 7 bases lying between them. In DNA, the CDR3 is TGTGCCAGCAGCCAAGGTGGCTACTCTGGGGCCAACGTCCTGACTTTC. As protein: CASSQGGYSGANVLTF.

Regarding this clonotype: A far larger clone is one nucleotide away, so this likely arose from a read error. This rearrangement joins TRBV5-6 to TRBJ2-1; possibly TRBD2 for D (5 bases). Per the germline V gene, CDR1 is SGHDT and CDR2 is YYEEEE. Trimming cost V 0 bases and J 10 bases, with 17 bases left between them. The CDR3 consists of 15 residues. CDR3 sequence: CASSLGPEASLEQFF. DNA of the CDR3: TGTGCCAGCAGCTTGGGCCCGGAGGCCTCTTTGGAGCAGTTCTTC.

This clonotype showed up just a few times. The chain couples TRBV18 to TRBJ1-1; TRBD1 might be the D (6 bases). The germline CDR1 and CDR2 sequences are KGHSH and LQKENI. CDR3 length: 13 amino acids. V was shortened by 4 bases and J by 6 bases, with 12 bases between the two germline ends. The CDR3 nucleotides read TGTGCCAGCTCACTCGGACAGACCGCTGAAGCTTTCTTT. Amino acid sequence: CASSLGQTAEAFF.

Ten or more counts support this clonotype. V is TRBV19 and J is TRBJ2-1; 9 nucleotides align to TRBD1. V dropped 6 bases and J dropped 14; count of bases not matched to a gene: 11. The germline V gene has CDR1 LNHDA and CDR2 SQIVND (reference sequence). This CDR3 region has 13 residues. As DNA, the CDR3 is TGTGCCAGTAGATTGGGACAGGGCCAAAGGAAGTTCTTC. Translated, it gives CASRLGQGQRKFF.

This clonotype was seen at least ten times. The rearrangement joins TRBV2 to TRBJ2-3; D uncertain. The CDR3 sequence is 16 residues long. Trimming cost V 1 base and J 4 bases, with 15 bases left between them. From germline, CDR1 is SNHLY and CDR2 FYNNEI. In DNA, the CDR3 is TGTGCCAGCAGTGAAGGTGCGCCCCCAAAGGCAGATACGCAGTATTTT. This encodes CASSEGAPPKADTQYF.

This clonotype was picked up many times. The gene calls are TRBV20-1 and TRBJ1-2, with D maybe TRBD1 (6 bases). Trimming pared 1 base from V and 5 bases from J, leaving 17 bases between. Looked up from germline, CDR1 is DFQATT and CDR2 is SNEGSKA (reference sequence). CDR3 size: 15 residues. The CDR3 loop is CSARGQAYTMYGYTF. The CDR3 DNA is TGCAGTGCTAGAGGACAGGCTTATACCATGTATGGCTACACCTTC.

This clonotype was picked up many times. The rearrangement uses TRBV7-3 and TRBJ1-1, with D possibly TRBD1 on 5 matching bases. The CDR3 runs 16 residues. The V gene's germline CDR1 is SGHTA and CDR2 FQGTGA. With 8 bases removed from V and 0 bases from J, the gap between germline ends came to 19 bases. CDR3 sequence reads: CASSRGGSLMNTEAFF. The CDR3 DNA is TGTGCCAGCTCAAGGGGCGGCTCCCTCATGAACACTGAAGCTTTCTTT.

This clonotype was recorded at least ten times. This CDR3 reads CATSEAGQGSGEAFF. The CDR3 DNA is TGTGCCACCAGTGAGGCGGGACAGGGCTCGGGTGAAGCTTTCTTT. This chain connects TRBV24-1 to TRBJ1-1; 9 nucleotides align to TRBD1. V was clipped by 4 bases and J by 7 bases; unmatched bases: 9. CDR3 length: 15 residues. CDR1 is KGHDR and CDR2 is SFDVKD in the germline V gene.

This clonotype is labeled as medium-sized. The rearrangement joins TRBV12-3 or TRBV12-4 to TRBJ1-1; D perhaps matches TRBD1 (6 bases). The V end lost 2 bases, the J end lost 0 bases, and 10 bases lay between the germline ends. CDR3 length: 15 amino acids. For the CDR3, the DNA is TGTGCCAGCAGTTTAATGGACAGCTTGAACACTGAAGCTTTCTTT. Protein sequence: CASSLMDSLNTEAFF.

This clonotype was observed many times. CDR3 sequence (DNA): TGTGCCAGCTCACCCCTTCGTAGCGGGGCGACGCAGTATTTT. Translated, it gives CASSPLRSGATQYF. The chain is built from TRBV18 and TRBJ2-3; 8 bases agree with TRBD2. The CDR3 contains 14 residues. Germline CDR1 reads KGHSH; CDR2 reads LQKENI. With V trimmed by 3 bases and J by 9 bases, 8 bases remained unmatched.

In this sample, this clonotype turned up a few times. A far larger clone is only one base removed, so a read error is likely. Because it lacks the conserved phenylalanine or tryptophan at the end, this CDR3 is likely a read error. The chain is built from TRBV2 and TRBJ2-1; 11 nucleotides agree with TRBD2. V was pared by 6 bases and J by 2 bases, with 3 bases of the junction left unmatched. This CDR3 spans 15 amino acids. Germline V lookup: CDR1 SNHLY, CDR2 FYNNEI. The CDR3 DNA reads as TGTGCCAGCAGCCTACTAGCGGGGGCCTACAATGAGCAGTTCTCC. It yields the protein CASSLLAGAYNEQFS.

At least ten counts were recorded for this clonotype. The chain carries TRBV4-1 and TRBJ2-2; 8 bases line up with TRBD1. Looked up from germline, CDR1 is MGHRA and CDR2 is YSYEKL. The CDR3 runs to 16 residues. Losses at the gene ends were 0 bases for V and 4 bases for J; bases not matched to a gene: 4. CDR3 amino acids: CASSQENRGVTGELFF. The CDR3 nucleotides read TGCGCCAGCAGCCAAGAGAACAGGGGGGTCACCGGGGAGCTGTTTTTT.